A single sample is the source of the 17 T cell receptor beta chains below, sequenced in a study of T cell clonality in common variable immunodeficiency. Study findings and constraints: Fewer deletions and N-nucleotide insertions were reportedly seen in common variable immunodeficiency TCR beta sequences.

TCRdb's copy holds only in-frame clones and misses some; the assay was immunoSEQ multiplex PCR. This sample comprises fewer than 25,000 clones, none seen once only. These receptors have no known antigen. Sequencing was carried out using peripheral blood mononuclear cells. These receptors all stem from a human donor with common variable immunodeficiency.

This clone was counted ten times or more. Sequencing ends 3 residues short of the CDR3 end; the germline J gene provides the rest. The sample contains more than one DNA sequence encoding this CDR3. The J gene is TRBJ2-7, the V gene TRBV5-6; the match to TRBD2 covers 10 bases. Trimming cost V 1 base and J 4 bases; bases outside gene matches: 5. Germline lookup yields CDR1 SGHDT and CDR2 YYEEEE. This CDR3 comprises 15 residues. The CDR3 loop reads CASSLSTSGNYEQYF. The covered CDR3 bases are TGTGCCAGCAGCTTGTCTACTAGCGGGAATTACGAG.

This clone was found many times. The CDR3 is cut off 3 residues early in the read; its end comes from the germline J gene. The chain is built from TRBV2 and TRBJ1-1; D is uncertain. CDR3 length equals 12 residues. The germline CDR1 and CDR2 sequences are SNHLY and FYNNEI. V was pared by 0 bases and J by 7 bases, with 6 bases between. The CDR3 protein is CASSEAGREAFF. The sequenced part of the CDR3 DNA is TGTGCCAGCAGTGAAGCGGGCCGTGAA.

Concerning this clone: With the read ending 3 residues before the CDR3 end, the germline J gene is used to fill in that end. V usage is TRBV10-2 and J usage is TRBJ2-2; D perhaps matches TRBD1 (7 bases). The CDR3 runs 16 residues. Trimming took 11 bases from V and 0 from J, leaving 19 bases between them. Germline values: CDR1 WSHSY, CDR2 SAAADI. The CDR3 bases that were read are TGCGCCGGGGGGCGCTTAGGACAGGCGAACACCGGGGAG. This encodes CAGGRLGQANTGE. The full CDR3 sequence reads CAGGRLGQANTGELFF.

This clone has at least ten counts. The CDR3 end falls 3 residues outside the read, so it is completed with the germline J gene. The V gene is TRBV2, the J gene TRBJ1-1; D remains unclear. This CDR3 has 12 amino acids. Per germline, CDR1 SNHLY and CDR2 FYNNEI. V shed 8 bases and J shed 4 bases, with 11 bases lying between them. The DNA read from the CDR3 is TGTGCCAGCGGCGGCTTTCGCACTGAA. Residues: CASGGFRTE. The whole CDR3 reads CASGGFRTEAFF.

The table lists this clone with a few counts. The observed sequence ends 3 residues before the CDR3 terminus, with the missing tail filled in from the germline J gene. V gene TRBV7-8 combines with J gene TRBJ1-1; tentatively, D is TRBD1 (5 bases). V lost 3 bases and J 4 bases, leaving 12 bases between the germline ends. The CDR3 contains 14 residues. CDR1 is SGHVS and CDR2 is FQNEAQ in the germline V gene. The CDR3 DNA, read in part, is TGTGCCAGCAGCTTTGGGGGGGGGAGCACTGAA. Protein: CASSFGGGSTE. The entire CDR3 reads CASSFGGGSTEAFF.

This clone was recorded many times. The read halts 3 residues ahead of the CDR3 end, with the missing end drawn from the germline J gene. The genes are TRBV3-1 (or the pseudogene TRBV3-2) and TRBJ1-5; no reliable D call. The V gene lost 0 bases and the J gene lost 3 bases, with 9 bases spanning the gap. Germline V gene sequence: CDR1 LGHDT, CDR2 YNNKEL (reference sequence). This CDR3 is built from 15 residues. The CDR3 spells CASSQEDRLNQPQHF. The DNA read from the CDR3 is TGTGCCAGCAGCCAAGAAGACCGACTCAATCAGCCC.

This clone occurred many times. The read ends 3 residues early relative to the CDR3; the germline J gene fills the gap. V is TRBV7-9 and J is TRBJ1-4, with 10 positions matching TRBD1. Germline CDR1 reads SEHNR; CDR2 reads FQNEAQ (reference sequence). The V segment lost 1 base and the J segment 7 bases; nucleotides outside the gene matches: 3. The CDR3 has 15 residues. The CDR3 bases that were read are TGTGCCAGCAGCTTAGGGACAGGGGGAAGTGAAAAA. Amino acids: CASSLGTGGSEK. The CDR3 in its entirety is CASSLGTGGSEKLFF. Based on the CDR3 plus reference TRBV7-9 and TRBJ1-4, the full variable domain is DTGVSQNPRHKITKRGQNVTFRCDPISEHNRLYWYRQTLGQGPEFLTYFQNEAQLEKSRLLSDRFSAERPKGSFSTLEIQRTEQGDSAMYLCASSLGTGGSEKLFFGSGTQLSVL.

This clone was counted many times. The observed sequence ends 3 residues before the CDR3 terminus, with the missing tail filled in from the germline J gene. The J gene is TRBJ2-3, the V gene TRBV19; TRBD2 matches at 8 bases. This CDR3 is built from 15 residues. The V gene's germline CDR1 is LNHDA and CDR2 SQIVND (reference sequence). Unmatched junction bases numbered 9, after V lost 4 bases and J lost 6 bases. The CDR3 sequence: CASSSRGRREDTQYF. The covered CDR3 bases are TGTGCCAGTAGTAGTCGCGGGAGGAGGGAGGATACG.

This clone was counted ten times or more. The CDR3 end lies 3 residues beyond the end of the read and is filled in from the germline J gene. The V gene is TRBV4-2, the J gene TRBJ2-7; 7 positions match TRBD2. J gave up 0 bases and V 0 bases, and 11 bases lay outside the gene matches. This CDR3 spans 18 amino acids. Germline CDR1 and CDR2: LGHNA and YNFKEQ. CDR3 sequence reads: CASSQEVGYGTTSYEQYF. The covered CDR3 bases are TGTGCCAGCAGCCAAGAGGTAGGATACGGGACTACCTCCTACGAG.

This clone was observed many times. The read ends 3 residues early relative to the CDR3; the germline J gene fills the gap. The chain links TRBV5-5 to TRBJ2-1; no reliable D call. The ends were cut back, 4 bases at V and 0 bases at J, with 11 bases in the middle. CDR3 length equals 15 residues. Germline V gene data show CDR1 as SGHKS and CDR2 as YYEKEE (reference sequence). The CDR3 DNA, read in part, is TGTGCCAGCAGCCCCACTGCAAGCTCCTACAATGAG. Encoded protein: CASSPTASSYNE. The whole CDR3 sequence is CASSPTASSYNEQFF.

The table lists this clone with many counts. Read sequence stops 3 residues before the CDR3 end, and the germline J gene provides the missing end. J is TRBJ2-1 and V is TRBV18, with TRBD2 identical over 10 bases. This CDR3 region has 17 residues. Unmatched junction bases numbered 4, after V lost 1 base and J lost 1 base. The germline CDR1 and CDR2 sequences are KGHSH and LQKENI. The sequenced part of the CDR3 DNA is TGTGCCAGCTCACCACTAGCGGGAGGAGGGTCCTACAATGAG. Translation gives CASSPLAGGGSYNE. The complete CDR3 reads CASSPLAGGGSYNEQFF.

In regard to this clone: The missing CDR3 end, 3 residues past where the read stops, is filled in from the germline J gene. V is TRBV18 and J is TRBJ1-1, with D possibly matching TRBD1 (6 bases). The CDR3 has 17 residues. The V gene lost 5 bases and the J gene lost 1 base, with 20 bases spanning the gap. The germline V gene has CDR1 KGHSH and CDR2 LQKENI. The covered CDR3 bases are TGTGCCAGCTCAGCCAGGGGCGTCCCAGCTGGGAACACTGAA. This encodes CASSARGVPAGNTE. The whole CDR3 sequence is CASSARGVPAGNTEAFF.

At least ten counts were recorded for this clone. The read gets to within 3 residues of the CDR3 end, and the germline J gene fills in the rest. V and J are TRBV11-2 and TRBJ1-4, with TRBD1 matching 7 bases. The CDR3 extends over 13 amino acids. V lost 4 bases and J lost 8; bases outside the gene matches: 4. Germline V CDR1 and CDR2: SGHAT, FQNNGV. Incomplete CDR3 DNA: TGTGCCAGCAGCTCACAGGGGATCGAAAAA. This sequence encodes CASSSQGIEK. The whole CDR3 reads CASSSQGIEKLFF. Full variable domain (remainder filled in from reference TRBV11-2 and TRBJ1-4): EAGVAQSPRYKIIEKRQSVAFWCNPISGHATLYWYQQILGQGPKLLIQFQNNGVVDDSQLPKDRFSAERLKGVDSTLKIQPAKLEDSAVYLCASSSQGIEKLFFGSGTQLSVL.

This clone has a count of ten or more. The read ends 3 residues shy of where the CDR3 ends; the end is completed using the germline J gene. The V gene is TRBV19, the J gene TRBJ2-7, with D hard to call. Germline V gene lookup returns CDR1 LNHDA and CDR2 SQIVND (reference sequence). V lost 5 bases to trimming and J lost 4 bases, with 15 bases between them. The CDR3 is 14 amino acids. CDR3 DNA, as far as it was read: TGTGCCAGTAGTGCAACCAGGATTGGTTACGAG. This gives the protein CASSATRIGYE. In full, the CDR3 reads CASSATRIGYEQYF.

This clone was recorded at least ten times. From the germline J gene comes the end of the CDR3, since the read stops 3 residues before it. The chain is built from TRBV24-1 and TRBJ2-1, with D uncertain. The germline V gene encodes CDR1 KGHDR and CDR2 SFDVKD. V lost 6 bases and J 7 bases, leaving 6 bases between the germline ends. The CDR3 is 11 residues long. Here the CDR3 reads CATSHSNEQFF. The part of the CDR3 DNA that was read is TGTGCCACCAGTCATTCGAATGAG.

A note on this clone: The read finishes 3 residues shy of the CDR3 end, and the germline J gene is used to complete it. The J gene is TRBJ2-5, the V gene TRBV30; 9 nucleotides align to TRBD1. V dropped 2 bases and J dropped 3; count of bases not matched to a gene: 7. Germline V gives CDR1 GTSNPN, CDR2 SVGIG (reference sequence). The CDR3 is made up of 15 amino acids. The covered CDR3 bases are TGTGCCTGGAGTATAAACAGGGGGCGCGAAGAGACC. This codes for CAWSINRGREET. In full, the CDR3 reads CAWSINRGREETQYF. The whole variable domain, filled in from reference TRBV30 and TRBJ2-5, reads SQTIHQWPATLVQPVGSPLSLECTVEGTSNPNLYWYRQAAGRGLQLLFYSVGIGQISSEVPQNLSASRPQDRQFILSSKKLLLSDSGFYLCAWSINRGREETQYFGPGTRLLVL.

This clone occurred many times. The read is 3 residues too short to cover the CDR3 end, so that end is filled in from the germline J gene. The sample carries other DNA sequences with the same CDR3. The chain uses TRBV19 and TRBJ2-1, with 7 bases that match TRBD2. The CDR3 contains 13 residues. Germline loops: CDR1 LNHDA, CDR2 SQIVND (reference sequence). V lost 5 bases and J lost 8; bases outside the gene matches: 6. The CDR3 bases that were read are TGTGCCAGTAGTTCTAGCGGTGGGGATGAG. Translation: CASSSSGGDE. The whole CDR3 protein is CASSSSGGDEQFF. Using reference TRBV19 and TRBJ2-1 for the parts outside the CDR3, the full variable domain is DGGITQSPKYLFRKEGQNVTLSCEQNLNHDAMYWYRQDPGQGLRLIYYSQIVNDFQKGDIAEGYSVSREKKESFPLTVTSAQKNPTAFYLCASSSSGGDEQFFGPGTRLTVL.